This T cell receptor beta chain is drawn from a study of long-term antiretroviral therapy in people with HIV. Sequencing used immunoSEQ v3.0 at survey level. Data came from immunoSEQ multiplex PCR; TCRdb stores just in-frame clones and leaves some out. The sample lists under 45,000 clones; approximately 94% were seen once. This CDR3 region has 17 residues. V lost 6 bases and J 2 bases, leaving 20 bases between the germline ends. Germline V gives CDR1 SGHRS, CDR2 YFSETQ. The chain is built from TRBV5-1 and TRBJ2-2; D is undetermined. The sequenced sample was unsorted PBMCs, obtained 9 to 9.5 years after starting antiretroviral therapy. The TCR originated in a man aged 30 to 45 with HIV. DNA of the CDR3: TGCGCCAGCACTTTTGACCCCGGAGTTAGTAACACCGGGGAGCTGTTTTTT. As protein: CASTFDPGVSNTGELFF.